The 3 T cell receptor beta chains presented below share a single source sample, sequenced in a study of prognosis after radiotherapy for stage I lung cancer (dated by TCRdb to about 2021). TCRdb names Illumina HiSeq 3000 as the instrument used. Two rounds of multiplex PCR were used to amplify the TCR beta CDR3 region from genomic DNA. In the first round of PCR, primers specific to each TRBV and TRBJ gene were used, and the primer sequences are filed in Chinese patent CN105087789A. TCRdb applied fastp at Q25 and MiXCR to the public reads, then kept only in-frame beta chains. A single entry per CDR3 protein holds the most common genes and DNA from its merged rows. This sample lists 12,000 or so distinct CDR3 sequences; under 45% were detected once. Clones ranked in the top ten supply around 50% of the sample. Sequencing was performed on PBMCs, taken before or after stereotactic body radiation therapy (not recorded which). The source of these receptors is a donor at least 50 years old with non-small cell lung cancer.

This clonotype was observed at least ten times. V and J are TRBV18 and TRBJ2-3, with TRBD1 identical over 7 bases. The V gene end was trimmed by 3 bases and the J gene end by 5 bases; junction bases not matched to a gene: 5. The germline V gene has CDR1 KGHSH and CDR2 LQKENI. This CDR3 is 14 amino acids long. The CDR3 bases are TGTGCCAGCTCACCTTTAGGGGGCATAGATACGCAGTATTTT. It specifies CASSPLGGIDTQYF.

This clonotype was seen repeatedly, ten times or more. The V gene is TRBV7-6, the J gene TRBJ2-4; D might be TRBD2 (7 bases). Looked up from germline, CDR1 is SGHVS and CDR2 is FNYEAQ. The CDR3 has 15 amino acids. The V end lost 2 bases, the J end lost 5 bases, and 13 bases lay between the germline ends. For the CDR3, the DNA is TGTGCCAGCAGCTTATTCGGGGGGCGTGAAAACATTCAGTACTTC. Protein: CASSLFGGRENIQYF.

This clonotype was seen ten or more times. V gene TRBV7-6 combines with J gene TRBJ1-5; D may be TRBD1 (6 bases). CDR1 is SGHVS and CDR2 is FNYEAQ in the germline V gene. This CDR3 contains 16 residues. V was shortened by 1 base and J by 7 bases, with 17 bases between the two germline ends. CDR3 region: CASSLGPRGAGQPQHF. CDR3 nucleotide sequence: TGTGCCAGCAGCTTAGGCCCCAGGGGCGCCGGACAGCCCCAGCATTTT. The full variable domain, completed using reference TRBV7-6 and TRBJ1-5, is GAGVSQSPRYKVTKRGQDVALRCDPISGHVSLYWYRQALGQGPEFLTYFNYEAQQDKSGLPNDRFSAERPEGSISTLTIQRTEQRDSAMYRCASSLGPRGAGQPQHFGDGTRLSIL.